These 17 T cell receptor beta chains were sequenced from one sample in a study of T cell responses to AZD1222 COVID-19 vaccine. The table came from immunoSEQ multiplex PCR; TCRdb's copy has only in-frame clones and leaves some out. The repertoire consists of about 94,000 clones, with less than 85% occurring once and the leading ten covering more than 4%. The sample consisted of peripheral blood, taken 28 days after the second AZD1222 dose. The receptors stem from an adult who received the AZD1222 COVID-19 vaccine.

V and J are TRBV19 and TRBJ1-6, with D perhaps TRBD1 (5 bases). The CDR3 is 15 amino acids. Germline V gives CDR1 LNHDA, CDR2 SQIVND (reference sequence). V lost 5 bases and J 5 bases, leaving 13 bases between the germline ends. CDR3 residues: CASSYTGGNNSPLHF. The CDR3 nucleotides read TGTGCCAGTAGTTACACCGGGGGTAATAATTCACCCCTCCACTTT.

The rearrangement joins TRBV6-2 or TRBV6-3 to TRBJ2-2; maybe TRBD2 (6 bases). The CDR3 is 15 residues long. CDR1 is MNHEY, CDR2 SVGEGT, per germline. V gave up 2 bases and J gave up 6 bases, with 13 bases separating them. CDR3 in amino acids: CASSYKGGVAGELFF. The CDR3 DNA is TGTGCCAGCAGTTACAAAGGCGGGGTAGCCGGGGAGCTGTTTTTT.

The chain couples TRBV5-1 to TRBJ2-3; perhaps D is TRBD1 or TRBD2 (5 bases each). Germline CDR1 and CDR2: SGHRS and YFSETQ. The CDR3 is 15 amino acids. Trimming stripped 4 bases from V and 1 base from J, with 13 bases between. CDR3 residues: CASSLRRGGTDTQYF. In DNA form, the CDR3 reads TGCGCCAGCAGCCTAAGGAGAGGGGGCACAGATACGCAGTATTTT. Complete variable domain (other parts from reference TRBV5-1 and TRBJ2-3): KAGVTQTPRYLIKTRGQQVTLSCSPISGHRSVSWYQQTPGQGLQFLFEYFSETQRNKGNFPGRFSGRQFSNSRSEMNVSTLELGDSALYLCASSLRRGGTDTQYFGPGTRLTVL.

This sequence joins TRBV18 and TRBJ2-1; D is undetermined. The V gene's germline CDR1 is KGHSH and CDR2 LQKENI. The CDR3 loop spans 15 amino acids. Trimming left V 6 bases short and J 0 bases short, with 12 bases between. The CDR3, as DNA: TGTGCCAGCTCTCAGAGTATTAGCTCCTACAATGAGCAGTTCTTC. This gives the protein CASSQSISSYNEQFF. Complete variable domain (other parts from reference TRBV18 and TRBJ2-1): NAGVMQNPRHLVRRRGQEARLRCSPMKGHSHVYWYRQLPEEGLKFMVYLQKENIIDESGMPKERFSAEFPKEGPSILRIQQVVRGDSAAYFCASSQSISSYNEQFFGPGTRLTVL.

The J gene is TRBJ1-1, the V gene TRBV7-2; TRBD1 agrees at 8 bases. Germline CDR1 reads SGHTA; CDR2 reads FQGNSA. This CDR3 contains 16 residues. With V trimmed by 8 bases and J by 3 bases, 14 bases remained unmatched. The CDR3 DNA reads TGTGCCAGCTCTTTCTCGGCAGGGGGCGTGTACACTGAAGCTTTCTTT. Translation gives CASSFSAGGVYTEAFF.

The rearrangement links TRBV3-1 (or the pseudogene TRBV3-2) to TRBJ1-4; D uncertain. The V end was cut by 2 bases, the J end by 7 bases, with 8 bases between. CDR3 length equals 13 residues. Germline V lookup: CDR1 LGHDT, CDR2 YNNKEL (reference sequence). CDR3 amino acids: CASSQFLSEKLFF. CDR3 in DNA: TGTGCCAGCAGCCAATTCCTGTCTGAAAAACTGTTTTTT.

This rearrangement joins TRBV4-3 to TRBJ1-1; D not certain. Trimming took off 1 base at V and 10 bases at J, with 13 bases between the two ends. The CDR3 runs to 13 residues. From germline, CDR1 is LGHNA and CDR2 YSLEER. CDR3 in amino acids: CASSQVEGMGAFF. CDR3 coding DNA: TGCGCCAGCAGCCAAGTCGAAGGGATGGGAGCTTTCTTT.

The chain combines TRBV19 with TRBJ2-7; 8 bases are a match to TRBD1. The V and J ends lost 1 base and 3 bases, in that order; junction bases with no gene match: 5. CDR1 and CDR2 from the germline V gene are LNHDA and SQIVND (reference sequence). This CDR3 spans 15 amino acids. The CDR3 bases are TGTGCCAGTAGTATAGGGGGGACAGGATACTACGAGCAGTACTTC. This translates into CASSIGGTGYYEQYF.

CDR3 nucleotide sequence: TGTGCCAGCAGCCCTGACAGGGCCGGGGAGCTGTTTTTT. This codes for CASSPDRAGELFF. The genes are TRBV6-4 and TRBJ2-2, with 7 bases identical to TRBD1. The ends lost 6 bases at V and 6 bases at J; junction bases unmatched: 4. The CDR3 contains 13 residues. Germline V gene lookup returns CDR1 MRHNA and CDR2 SNTAGT.

The chain employs TRBV28 and TRBJ2-7; D is tentatively TRBD1 or TRBD2 (5 bases each). Trimming took 6 bases from V and 12 from J, leaving 18 bases between them. Looked up from germline, CDR1 is MDHEN and CDR2 is SYDVKM. The CDR3 runs 12 residues. Here the CDR3 reads CASSTLVGTLYF. CDR3 nucleotide sequence: TGTGCCAGCAGCACCCTGGTGGGGACGCTGTACTTC. Drawing the rest from reference TRBV28 and TRBJ2-7, the complete variable domain is DVKVTQSSRYLVKRTGEKVFLECVQDMDHENMFWYRQDPGLGLRLIYFSYDVKMKEKGDIPEGYSVSREKKERFSLILESASTNQTSMYLCASSTLVGTLYFGPGTRLTVT.

The rearrangement links TRBV4-2 to TRBJ2-2, with a weak D call TRBD1 (6 bases). The germline gives CDR1 LGHNA, CDR2 YNFKEQ. The CDR3 loop spans 16 amino acids. V lost 4 bases to trimming and J lost 0 bases, with 12 bases between them. CDR3 sequence (DNA): TGTGCCAGCAGCCCACCGGGACAAGCGAACACCGGGGAGCTGTTTTTT. It specifies CASSPPGQANTGELFF.

The rearrangement joins TRBV3-1 (or the pseudogene TRBV3-2) to TRBJ2-1; perhaps TRBD2 as D (6 bases). The V end lost 1 base, the J end lost 2 bases, and 12 bases lay between the germline ends. The CDR3 consists of 16 residues. Germline CDR1 and CDR2: LGHDT and YNNKEL (reference sequence). CDR3 protein: CASSQGTGVPYNEQFF. The CDR3 coding sequence is TGTGCCAGCAGCCAAGGGACGGGGGTACCCTACAATGAGCAGTTCTTC.

The chain uses TRBV4-1 and TRBJ1-2; no clear D gene. The V and J ends lost 5 bases and 2 bases respectively, with 18 bases between them. The CDR3 sequence is 16 residues long. CDR1 is MGHRA, CDR2 YSYEKL, per germline. CDR3 residues: CASSNKIRQSNYGYTF. CDR3 DNA sequence: TGCGCCAGCAGCAATAAAATACGACAATCCAACTATGGCTACACCTTC.

Only a few counts were recorded for this clone. The V and J genes are TRBV4-1 and TRBJ2-1; 8 bases are a match to TRBD2. This CDR3 comprises 15 residues. Germline loops: CDR1 MGHRA, CDR2 YSYEKL. Unmatched junction bases numbered 3, after V lost 1 base and J lost 4 bases. This CDR3 reads CASSQGGLGYNEQFF. Here the CDR3 DNA reads TGCGCCAGCAGCCAAGGGGGACTAGGGTACAATGAGCAGTTCTTC.

The chain uses TRBV5-1 and TRBJ2-2, with TRBD2 identical over 7 bases. Germline CDR1 reads SGHRS; CDR2 reads YFSETQ. The CDR3 runs 16 residues. V was pared by 1 base and J by 5 bases, with 8 bases of the junction left unmatched. The CDR3 region has the DNA TGCGCCAGCAGCTTGTTTCTAGCGGCGGGGACCGGGGAGCTGTTTTTT. Translated, it gives CASSLFLAAGTGELFF.

The chain carries TRBV7-3 and TRBJ2-2; weak D call: TRBD2 (6 bases). The CDR3 is 15 residues long. V shed 5 bases and J shed 2 bases, with 12 bases lying between them. The germline gives CDR1 SGHTA, CDR2 FQGTGA. The CDR3: CASSPPGLNTGELFF. The CDR3 DNA follows: TGTGCCAGCAGCCCGCCGGGACTCAACACCGGGGAGCTGTTTTTT.

The rearrangement links TRBV11-2 to TRBJ2-1; 7 bases line up with TRBD2. CDR3 length: 12 residues. The germline V gene has CDR1 SGHAT and CDR2 FQNNGV. J lost 9 bases, V lost 5 bases, and 4 bases had no gene match. This chain's CDR3 is CASSLGGGEQFF. The CDR3 DNA reads as TGTGCCAGCAGCCTAGGCGGGGGTGAGCAGTTCTTC.